What follows are 6 T cell receptor beta chains derived from one specimen sequenced in a study of T cell repertoires in cytomegalovirus infection. TCRdb processed the reads anew with MiXCR; each CDR3 protein has one entry. The data show about a million distinct CDR3 sequences, roughly 31% seen once. The antigens these receptors bind are not known. The sample here was cultured CD8+ T cells from PBMCs, taken from culture after CMV antigen stimulation. The receptor source for this set is a human donor in good health (CMV status not recorded). Some clones in this sample may be carry-over from other donors' samples.

This clonotype was observed many times. This chain joins TRBV7-2 and TRBJ1-2, with D perhaps TRBD1 (6 bases). The V and J ends lost 3 bases and 10 bases respectively, with 15 bases between them. Germline CDR1 is SGHTA and CDR2 is FQGNSA. CDR3 size: 13 residues. The CDR3 DNA reads as TGTGCCAGCAGCTTTGGACAGCCCTCATACTACACCTTC. Its protein product is CASSFGQPSYYTF. The entire variable domain, with the rest obtained from reference TRBV7-2 and TRBJ1-2, is as follows: GAGVSQSPSNKVTEKGKDVELRCDPISGHTALYWYRQSLGQGLEFLIYFQGNSAPDKSGLPSDRFSAERTGGSVSTLTIQRTQQEDSAVYLCASSFGQPSYYTFGSGTRLTVV.

V and J are TRBV7-9 and TRBJ1-5, with D perhaps TRBD1 (6 bases). Germline assignment: CDR1 SEHNR and CDR2 FQNEAQ (reference sequence). CDR3 length: 11 residues. Trimming removed 1 base at V and 12 bases at J, with 7 bases between. The CDR3 region has the DNA TGTGCCAGCAGCTTAGAGGGGGACCAGCATTTT. It encodes CASSLEGDQHF.

This clonotype came up once. V and J are TRBV7-9 and TRBJ2-3; tentatively, D is TRBD2 (7 bases). Trimming removed 6 bases at V and 5 bases at J, with 18 bases between. Looked up from germline, CDR1 is SEHNR and CDR2 is FQNEAQ (reference sequence). This CDR3 region has 15 residues. The CDR3, as DNA: TGTGCCAGCAGACAACGGGGGGCTTGGGGAGATACGCAGTATTTT. This encodes CASRQRGAWGDTQYF. Full variable domain (missing parts from reference TRBV7-9 and TRBJ2-3): DTGVSQNPRHKITKRGQNVTFRCDPISEHNRLYWYRQTLGQGPEFLTYFQNEAQLEKSRLLSDRFSAERPKGSFSTLEIQRTEQGDSAMYLCASRQRGAWGDTQYFGPGTRLTVL.

The V gene is TRBV5-6, the J gene TRBJ1-4; maybe TRBD1 (6 bases). The germline CDR1 and CDR2 sequences are SGHDT and YYEEEE. The V end lost 3 bases, the J end lost 0 bases, and 12 bases lay between the germline ends. CDR3 length: 16 residues. As DNA, the CDR3 is TGTGCCAGCAGCTCGACCCACAGGGCAACTAATGAAAAACTGTTTTTT. Protein: CASSSTHRATNEKLFF. Full variable domain (remainder filled in from reference TRBV5-6 and TRBJ1-4): DAGVTQSPTHLIKTRGQQVTLRCSPKSGHDTVSWYQQALGQGPQFIFQYYEEEERQRGNFPDRFSGHQFPNYSSELNVNALLLGDSALYLCASSSTHRATNEKLFFGSGTQLSVL.

This clonotype was counted ten times or more. The chain joins TRBV7-2 to TRBJ2-2; TRBD2 agrees at 10 bases. The CDR3 is 17 amino acids. Germline V gene lookup returns CDR1 SGHTA and CDR2 FQGNSA. V gave up 5 bases and J gave up 0 bases; unmatched junction bases: 6. CDR3 sequence reads: CASSPTLAGPNTGELFF. Written as DNA, the CDR3 is TGTGCCAGCAGCCCAACACTAGCGGGGCCGAACACCGGGGAGCTGTTTTTT. The variable domain in full, completed from reference TRBV7-2 and TRBJ2-2, reads GAGVSQSPSNKVTEKGKDVELRCDPISGHTALYWYRQSLGQGLEFLIYFQGNSAPDKSGLPSDRFSAERTGGSVSTLTIQRTQQEDSAVYLCASSPTLAGPNTGELFFGEGSRLTVL.

The chain combines TRBV10-3 with TRBJ2-5; D possibly corresponds to TRBD2 (7 bases). Per germline, CDR1 ENHRY and CDR2 SYGVKD. V lost 3 bases to trimming and J lost 10 bases, with 15 bases between them. The CDR3 runs to 13 residues. The CDR3 loop is CAISDGGPQSQYF. As DNA, the CDR3 is TGTGCCATCAGTGACGGGGGGCCCCAGAGCCAGTACTTC.